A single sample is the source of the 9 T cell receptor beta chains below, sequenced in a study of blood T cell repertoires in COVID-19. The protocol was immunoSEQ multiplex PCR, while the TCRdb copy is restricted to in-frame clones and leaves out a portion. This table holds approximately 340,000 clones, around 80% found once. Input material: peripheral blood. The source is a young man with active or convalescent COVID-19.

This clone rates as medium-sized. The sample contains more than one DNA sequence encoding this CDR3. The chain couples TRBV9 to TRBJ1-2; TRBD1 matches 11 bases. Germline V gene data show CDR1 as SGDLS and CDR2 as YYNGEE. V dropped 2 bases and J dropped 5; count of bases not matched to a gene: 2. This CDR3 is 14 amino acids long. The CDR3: CASSVGTGGYGYTF. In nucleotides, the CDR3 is TGTGCCAGCAGCGTTGGGACAGGGGGTTATGGCTACACCTTC. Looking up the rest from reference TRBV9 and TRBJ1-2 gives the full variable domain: DSGVTQTPKHLITATGQRVTLRCSPRSGDLSVYWYQQSLDQGLQFLIQYYNGEERAKGNILERFSAQQFPDLHSELNLSSLELGDSALYFCASSVGTGGYGYTFGSGTRLTVV.

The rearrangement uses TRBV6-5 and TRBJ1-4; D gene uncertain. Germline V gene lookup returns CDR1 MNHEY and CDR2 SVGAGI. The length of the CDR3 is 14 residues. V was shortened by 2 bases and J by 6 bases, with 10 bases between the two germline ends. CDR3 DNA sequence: TGTGCCAGCAGTTACCGGGGAGCGGATGAAAAACTGTTTTTT. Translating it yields CASSYRGADEKLFF.

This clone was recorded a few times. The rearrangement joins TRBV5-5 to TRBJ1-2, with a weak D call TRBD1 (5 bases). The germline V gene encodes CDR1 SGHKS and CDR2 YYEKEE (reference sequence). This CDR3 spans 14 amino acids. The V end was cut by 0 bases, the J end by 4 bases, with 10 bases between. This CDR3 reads CASSLGDSLYGYTF. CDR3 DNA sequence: TGTGCCAGCAGCTTGGGTGACAGCCTCTATGGCTACACCTTC.

CDR3 bases: TGCGCCAGCAGCCATCTCTCCCCAGACTCTGGGGCCAACGTCCTGACTTTC. Its protein product is CASSHLSPDSGANVLTF. J is TRBJ2-6 and V is TRBV4-3; D gene unclear. Germline assignment: CDR1 LGHNA and CDR2 YSLEER. The V end lost 3 bases, the J end lost 0 bases, and 12 bases lay between the germline ends. CDR3 size: 17 residues.

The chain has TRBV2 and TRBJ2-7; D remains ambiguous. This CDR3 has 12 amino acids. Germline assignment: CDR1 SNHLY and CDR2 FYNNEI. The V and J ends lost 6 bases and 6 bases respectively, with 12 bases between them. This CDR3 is CASRDGLLEQYF. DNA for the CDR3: TGTGCCAGCAGGGATGGGCTTCTCGAGCAGTACTTC. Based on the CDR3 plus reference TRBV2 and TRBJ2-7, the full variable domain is EPEVTQTPSHQVTQMGQEVILRCVPISNHLYFYWYRQILGQKVEFLVSFYNNEISEKSEIFDDQFSVERPDGSNFTLKIRSTKLEDSAMYFCASRDGLLEQYFGPGTRLTVT.

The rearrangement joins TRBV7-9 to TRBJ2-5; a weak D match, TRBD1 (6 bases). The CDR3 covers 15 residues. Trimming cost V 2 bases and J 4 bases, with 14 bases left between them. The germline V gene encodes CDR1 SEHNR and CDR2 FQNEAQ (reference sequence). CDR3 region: CASSLWDTGRETQYF. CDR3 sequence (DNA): TGTGCCAGCAGCTTATGGGACACAGGGCGAGAGACCCAGTACTTC.

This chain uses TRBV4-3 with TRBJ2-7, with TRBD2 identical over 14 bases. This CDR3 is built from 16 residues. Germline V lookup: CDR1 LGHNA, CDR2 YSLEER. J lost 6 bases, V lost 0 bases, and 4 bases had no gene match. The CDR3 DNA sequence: TGCGCCAGCAGCCAAGATCTGGGACTAGCGGGAGTCGAGCAGTACTTC. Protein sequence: CASSQDLGLAGVEQYF.

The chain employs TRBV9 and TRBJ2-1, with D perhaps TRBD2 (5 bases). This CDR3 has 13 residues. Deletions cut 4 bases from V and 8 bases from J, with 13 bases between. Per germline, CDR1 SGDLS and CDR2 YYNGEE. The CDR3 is CASSPSDFYEQFF. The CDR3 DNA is TGTGCCAGCAGCCCCTCGGACTTTTATGAGCAGTTCTTC.

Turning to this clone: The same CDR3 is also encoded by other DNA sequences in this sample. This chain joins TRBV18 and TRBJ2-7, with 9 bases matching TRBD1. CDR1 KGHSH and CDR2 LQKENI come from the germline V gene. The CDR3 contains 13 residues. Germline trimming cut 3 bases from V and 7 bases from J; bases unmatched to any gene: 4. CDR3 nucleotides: TGTGCCAGCTCACCGGGACAGGGCTCGGAGCAGTACTTC. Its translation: CASSPGQGSEQYF.